This is a list of T cell receptor beta chains from one sample in a study of post-analysis software for immune sequencing data. TCRdb analysed the PCR reads with MiXCR anew, one entry per CDR3 protein. This table has about 820,000 distinct CDR3 sequences, about 50% appearing once. Input material: blood. All receptors come from a girl aged 10 to 17 with multiple sclerosis. CDR3s include the opening cysteine and the closing phenylalanine or tryptophan. A D gene is named only where the DNA matches it firmly. Clone size is not always given. Where it is, it says once, few, many or a class for expanded clones.

CSVGWLGGPTYEQYF	TGCAGCGTTGGCTGGCTTGGCGGACCGACCTACGAGCAGTACTTC	TRBV29-1	NA	TRBJ2-7	NA
CASRRPASGRYTGERFF	TGTGCCAGTAGACGACCTGCTAGCGGGAGATACACCGGGGAGCGGTTTTTT	TRBV19	NA	TRBJ2-2	TRBD2
CASSVNYEQYF	TGCGCCAGCAGCGTAAACTACGAGCAGTACTTC	TRBV5-1	few	TRBJ2-7	NA
CASSPVLEETQYF	TGCGCCAGCAGCCCAGTTTTGGAAGAGACCCAGTACTTC	TRBV4-1	NA	TRBJ2-5	NA
CASRTPGLEYQETQYF	TGTGCCAGCAGAACCCCGGGACTTGAGTACCAAGAGACCCAGTACTTC	TRBV6-2/TRBV6-3	few	TRBJ2-5	NA
CASSQPTGAAREQYF	TGCGCCAGCAGCCAACCTACAGGGGCGGCTAGGGAGCAGTACTTC	TRBV4-1	once	TRBJ2-4	TRBD1
CASSSRDSPSREQYF	TGTGCCAGCAGCTCCCGGGACAGCCCTTCGCGGGAGCAGTACTTC	TRBV11-2	NA	TRBJ2-7	TRBD1
CASSLGTSGVDWYF	TGCGCCAGCAGCTTGGGGACTAGCGGTGTCGACTGGTACTTC	TRBV5-1	NA	TRBJ2-4	TRBD2
CSVENPLSSGAGLPYNEQFF	TGCAGCGTTGAGAACCCCCTAAGTAGCGGGGCGGGCCTTCCATACAATGAGCAGTTCTTC	TRBV29-1	once	TRBJ2-1	TRBD2
CASTTRDRDYEQYF	TGTGCCAGCACCACCCGGGACAGGGACTACGAGCAGTACTTC	TRBV12-3/TRBV12-4	NA	TRBJ2-7	TRBD1
CAITGGGRETQYF	TGTGCCATCACTGGGGGCGGGAGAGAGACCCAGTACTTC	TRBV10-3	NA	TRBJ2-5	NA
CSVEPHQETQYF	TGCAGCGTTGAACCCCACCAAGAGACCCAGTACTTC	TRBV29-1	few	TRBJ2-5	NA
CSVAGPASEKLFF	TGCAGCGTTGCAGGTCCCGCATCTGAAAAACTGTTTTTT	TRBV29-1	few	TRBJ1-4	NA